This TCR beta chain was identified in a study of tumor-infiltrating lymphocytes in localized non-small cell lung cancer. Overall study findings and caveats: No T-cell fraction difference was seen between IM1 and IM2 tumors.

CDR3 length equals 15 residues. The germline V gene has CDR1 SGHDN and CDR2 FVKESK. V was pared by 3 bases and J by 5 bases, with 10 bases of the junction left unmatched. Assay used: immunoSEQ multiplex PCR; TCRdb lists only in-frame clones, some missing. The table includes roughly 7,400 clones, 60% to 80% detected once. Note on this clone: Its specificity is unknown.

Sample: lung tumor tissue. The TCR comes from a human donor with non-small cell lung cancer. The chain recombines TRBV14 with TRBJ2-7; 7 bases map to TRBD1. CDR3 nucleotide sequence: TGTGCCAGCAGCCATGTATCTACAGGGGTCCACGAGCAGTACTTC. Amino acids: CASSHVSTGVHEQYF.